This TCR beta chain was found in a study of post-analysis software for immune sequencing data. cDNA libraries for TCR beta contained unique molecular identifiers. TCRdb recomputed calls from the PCR reads with MiXCR, one row per CDR3 protein. The sample holds 150,000 to 200,000 distinct CDR3 sequences; over 25% are singletons and the top ten take more than 1.3%. This clonotype was recorded many times. Its antigen is still unknown. Study-wide findings and caveats: There was significantly lower normalized Chao1 diversity in multiple sclerosis patients than in controls. The five TRBV segments detected at higher frequency in patients than in controls included TRBV5-6, TRBV5-1 and TRBV20-1.

The V end was cut by 6 bases, the J end by 8 bases, with 17 bases between. The CDR3 runs 14 residues. Germline CDR1 reads MNHNY; CDR2 reads SVGAGI (reference sequence). The clonotype comes from a girl aged 10 to 17 with multiple sclerosis. The chain couples TRBV6-6 to TRBJ2-1; D gene ambiguous. Material for sequencing was blood. DNA for the CDR3: TGTGCCAGCAGATGGGTCTTGGGCGTTGATGAGCAGTTCTTC. Translating gives CASRWVLGVDEQFF.